These 28 T cell receptor beta chains were all obtained from the same sample, sequenced in a study of blood T cell repertoires in COVID-19. Assay used: immunoSEQ multiplex PCR; TCRdb lists only in-frame clones, some missing. The table lists some 260,000 clones, around 89% of them singletons. The specimen sequenced was PBMCs or T cells enriched from blood (not recorded which). The receptors derive from a middle-aged man who had recovered from COVID-19.

The chain is built from TRBV29-1 and TRBJ2-7; weak D call: TRBD1 (6 bases). Between the trimmed V and J ends, which lost 4 bases and 3 bases, there was a span of 16 bases. CDR1 is SQVTM, CDR2 ANQGSEA, per germline. The CDR3 runs 14 residues. The CDR3 DNA follows: TGCAGCGTTGTCGGGACACCTTTTGGCTACGAGCAGTACTTC. It encodes CSVVGTPFGYEQYF.

The J gene is TRBJ1-1, the V gene TRBV29-1; no clear D. CDR3 size: 13 residues. The germline gives CDR1 SQVTM, CDR2 ANQGSEA. Trimming pared 6 bases from V and 0 bases from J, leaving 11 bases between. The CDR3 here is CSVRQIMNTEAFF. CDR3 DNA sequence: TGCAGCGTCCGTCAGATTATGAACACTGAAGCTTTCTTT.

This chain joins TRBV11-2 and TRBJ2-5; 9 nucleotides line up with TRBD2. The trim removed 5 bases at V and 5 bases at J, leaving 6 bases unmatched. The CDR3 runs to 14 residues. Germline V CDR1 and CDR2: SGHAT, FQNNGV. The CDR3 here is CASSLSGRGETQYF. The CDR3 DNA reads as TGTGCCAGCAGCCTTAGCGGGAGAGGGGAGACCCAGTACTTC.

The chain is built from TRBV5-8 and TRBJ2-5; weak D call: TRBD1 (5 bases). Trimming took 2 bases from V and 1 from J, leaving 12 bases between them. The CDR3 is made up of 15 amino acids. From germline, CDR1 is SGHTS and CDR2 YDEGEE. CDR3 residues: CASSFYEDIQETQYF. The CDR3 nucleotides read TGTGCCAGCAGCTTCTACGAGGACATCCAAGAGACCCAGTACTTC.

The rearrangement uses TRBV28 and TRBJ2-7; D possibly corresponds to TRBD1 (6 bases). CDR3 length: 16 residues. Germline-derived CDR1 and CDR2 are MDHEN and SYDVKM. The V end lost 3 bases, the J end lost 1 base, and 16 bases lay between the germline ends. This CDR3 reads CASSLRFGTQSYEQYF. CDR3 nucleotide sequence: TGTGCCAGCAGTTTGAGGTTTGGGACACAATCCTACGAGCAGTACTTC.

The V call is TRBV6-5, the J call TRBJ1-1; maybe TRBD1 (5 bases). Germline V lookup: CDR1 MNHEY, CDR2 SVGAGI. Trimming removed 2 bases from V and 0 bases from J, with 10 bases in between. The length of the CDR3 is 15 residues. The CDR3 spells CASSYGGKMNTEAFF. DNA of the CDR3: TGTGCCAGCAGTTACGGGGGGAAAATGAACACTGAAGCTTTCTTT.

The V gene is TRBV7-9, the J gene TRBJ2-1; TRBD2 is a possible D gene (5 bases). The CDR3 spans 14 residues. CDR1 and CDR2 from the germline V gene are SEHNR and FQNEAQ (reference sequence). Trimming stripped 5 bases from V and 7 bases from J, with 15 bases between. CDR3 DNA sequence: TGTGCCAGCAGCCCTCGGGGTGGAATAAATGAGCAGTTCTTC. Translation: CASSPRGGINEQFF.

The chain links TRBV10-1 to TRBJ1-1, with D tentatively TRBD1 (6 bases). Deletions cut 11 bases from V and 6 bases from J, with 22 bases between. The CDR3 runs 14 residues. From germline, CDR1 is WNHNN and CDR2 SYGVQD (reference sequence). The CDR3 DNA reads as TGCGCCTCGAGAGGGGGTGGAATTAATTCTGAAGCTTTCTTT. Amino acids: CASRGGGINSEAFF.

The chain carries TRBV10-3 and TRBJ1-5; 11 bases align to TRBD1. The CDR3 loop spans 13 amino acids. V dropped 10 bases and J dropped 6; count of bases not matched to a gene: 5. The germline gives CDR1 ENHRY, CDR2 SYGVKD. The CDR3 DNA sequence: TGTGCCAGCGGACAGGGGGCTTTTCAGCCCCAGCATTTT. This codes for CASGQGAFQPQHF.

The chain is built from TRBV19 and TRBJ1-5, with TRBD1 matching 8 bases. The CDR3 contains 16 residues. J gave up 1 base and V 6 bases, and 8 bases lay outside the gene matches. The germline CDR1 and CDR2 sequences are LNHDA and SQIVND (reference sequence). The DNA for the CDR3 is TGTGCCAGTAGGACCACAGGGGGTGGGAGCAATCAGCCCCAGCATTTT. Translation: CASRTTGGGSNQPQHF. The full variable domain, with the rest looked up from reference TRBV19 and TRBJ1-5, is DGGITQSPKYLFRKEGQNVTLSCEQNLNHDAMYWYRQDPGQGLRLIYYSQIVNDFQKGDIAEGYSVSREKKESFPLTVTSAQKNPTAFYLCASRTTGGGSNQPQHFGDGTRLSIL.

The chain couples TRBV7-8 to TRBJ1-1; 7 bases align to TRBD1. The germline V gene has CDR1 SGHVS and CDR2 FQNEAQ. The ends lost 4 bases at V and 0 bases at J; junction bases unmatched: 11. The CDR3 has 17 amino acids. The CDR3 DNA reads as TGTGCCAGCAGCTCTACTCGACAGGGAGGAATGAACACTGAAGCTTTCTTT. This sequence encodes CASSSTRQGGMNTEAFF. The full variable domain, with the rest looked up from reference TRBV7-8 and TRBJ1-1, is GAGVSQSPRYKVAKRGQDVALRCDPISGHVSLFWYQQALGQGPEFLTYFQNEAQLDKSGLPSDRFFAERPEGSVSTLKIQRTQQEDSAVYLCASSSTRQGGMNTEAFFGQGTRLTVV.

The chain couples TRBV21-1 to TRBJ1-3; the D call of TRBD1 is as the table states it, not checked on the DNA. TRBV21-1 is a known pseudogene. The length of the CDR3 is 15 residues. CDR3 residues: CASSKGRDSGNTIYF. CDR3 DNA: TGTGCCAGCAGCAAAGGGCGGGACAGTGGAAACACCATATATTTT.

This clone was counted a single time. The rearrangement links TRBV29-1 to TRBJ2-7; perhaps TRBD1 as D (5 bases). CDR3 length: 12 amino acids. With 5 bases removed from V and 5 bases from J, the gap between germline ends came to 13 bases. From germline, CDR1 is SQVTM and CDR2 ANQGSEA. CDR3: CSVSGYRNEQYF. In nucleotides, the CDR3 is TGCAGCGTTTCAGGGTATCGAAACGAGCAGTACTTC.

V gene TRBV18 combines with J gene TRBJ2-5; 8 bases fit TRBD1. Germline values: CDR1 KGHSH, CDR2 LQKENI. The CDR3 has 16 residues. V gave up 5 bases and J gave up 3 bases; unmatched junction bases: 11. This CDR3 reads CASSGPPTGVEETQYF. In nucleotides, the CDR3 is TGTGCCAGCTCAGGCCCCCCGACAGGGGTGGAAGAGACCCAGTACTTC. Combining the CDR3 with reference TRBV18 and TRBJ2-5 gives the whole variable domain NAGVMQNPRHLVRRRGQEARLRCSPMKGHSHVYWYRQLPEEGLKFMVYLQKENIIDESGMPKERFSAEFPKEGPSILRIQQVVRGDSAAYFCASSGPPTGVEETQYFGPGTRLLVL.

The chain couples TRBV6-4 to TRBJ1-1; no clear D. The ends were cut back, 5 bases at V and 0 bases at J, with 7 bases in the middle. The CDR3 loop spans 13 amino acids. Germline lookup yields CDR1 MRHNA and CDR2 SNTAGT. In DNA, the CDR3 is TGTGCCAGCAGTCGCGAGATGAACACTGAAGCTTTCTTT. It is translated as CASSREMNTEAFF.

The CDR3 region is CASSQAGGAVGYYTF. The CDR3 coding sequence is TGTGCCAGCAGCCAAGCGGGGGGAGCTGTAGGTTACTACACCTTC. The gene calls are TRBV3-1 (or the pseudogene TRBV3-2) and TRBJ1-2; D might be TRBD1 (5 bases). Germline CDR1 LGHDT, CDR2 YNNKEL (reference sequence). Trimming left V 1 base short and J 10 bases short, with 19 bases between. The CDR3 is made up of 15 amino acids.

This clone appeared a few times. The chain combines TRBV3-1 (or the pseudogene TRBV3-2) with TRBJ1-1; 7 positions match TRBD1. Germline loops: CDR1 LGHDT, CDR2 YNNKEL (reference sequence). V lost 8 bases to trimming and J lost 2 bases; unmatched junction nucleotides: 14. The CDR3 extends over 16 amino acids. CDR3 sequence: CASGLTGDRSNTEAFF. CDR3 coding DNA: TGTGCCAGCGGACTAACAGGGGACCGCTCCAACACTGAAGCTTTCTTT.

The chain combines TRBV19 with TRBJ1-5; TRBD1 matches at 7 bases. The germline V gene encodes CDR1 LNHDA and CDR2 SQIVND (reference sequence). Trimming took 1 base from V and 7 from J; bases not matched to a gene: 7. The CDR3 has 15 amino acids. CDR3 nucleotides: TGTGCCAGTAGTATAGGTGGCAGGGGGAGGCAGCCCCAGCATTTT. Encoded protein: CASSIGGRGRQPQHF.

This rearrangement joins TRBV5-1 to TRBJ2-7; perhaps TRBD2 as D (5 bases). CDR1 and CDR2 from the germline V gene are SGHRS and YFSETQ. V dropped 3 bases and J dropped 6 bases, with 16 bases sitting between them. CDR3 length: 14 residues. CDR3 DNA: TGCGCCAGCAGCTCCGGGGAACTCGGCGGCGAGCAGTACTTC. Amino acids: CASSSGELGGEQYF.

This clone was seen a handful of times. This chain connects TRBV3-1 (or the pseudogene TRBV3-2) to TRBJ2-5, with TRBD1 matching over 7 bases. CDR3 length equals 18 residues. Germline V gives CDR1 LGHDT, CDR2 YNNKEL (reference sequence). With V trimmed by 2 bases and J by 2 bases, 14 bases remained unmatched. CDR3 in amino acids: CASSQSGLAPQGQETQYF. DNA for the CDR3: TGTGCCAGCAGCCAAAGCGGCCTAGCTCCACAGGGGCAAGAGACCCAGTACTTC.

The CDR3 is CASSLLGGGTLETQYF. CDR3 sequence (DNA): TGTGCCAGCAGCCTCCTAGGGGGCGGTACCCTCGAGACCCAGTACTTC. The rearrangement uses TRBV11-3 and TRBJ2-5; 7 bases fit TRBD1. After removal of 5 bases from V and 5 bases from J, the junction contained 14 bases not matched to a gene. This CDR3 is built from 16 residues. Germline CDR1 and CDR2: SGHNT and YENEEA.

This chain connects TRBV5-1 to TRBJ2-7; the match to TRBD1 covers 12 bases. Trimming removed 4 bases from V and 7 bases from J; junction bases left unmatched: 6. CDR1 SGHRS and CDR2 YFSETQ come from the germline V gene. The CDR3 length is 14 residues. CDR3: CASSLGQGAQEQYF. CDR3 bases: TGCGCCAGCAGCCTGGGACAGGGGGCTCAGGAGCAGTACTTC.

J is TRBJ2-7 and V is TRBV10-3; 9 positions match TRBD1. CDR3 length: 13 amino acids. From germline, CDR1 is ENHRY and CDR2 SYGVKD. The V segment lost 6 bases and the J segment 5 bases; nucleotides outside the gene matches: 5. CDR3 region: CAISGDRANEQYF. The CDR3 DNA sequence: TGTGCCATCAGCGGGGACAGGGCCAACGAGCAGTACTTC.

Concerning this clone: Other DNA sequences within the sample encode an identical CDR3. The chain has TRBV5-1 and TRBJ2-5, with 7 bases lining up with TRBD1. Germline lookup yields CDR1 SGHRS and CDR2 YFSETQ. The CDR3 extends over 13 amino acids. The J segment lost 3 bases and the V segment lost 3 bases, leaving 2 bases of the junction unmatched. CDR3 nucleotide sequence: TGCGCCAGCAGCTCTCAGGGGGAAGAGACCCAGTACTTC. It yields the protein CASSSQGEETQYF.

This rearrangement joins TRBV10-1 to TRBJ2-7; tentative D call: TRBD1 (6 bases). Between the trimmed V and J ends, which lost 4 bases and 3 bases, there was a span of 13 bases. Germline V gene sequence: CDR1 WNHNN, CDR2 SYGVQD (reference sequence). This CDR3 is 14 amino acids long. The CDR3 protein is CASSVDRSLYEQYF. CDR3 bases: TGCGCCAGCAGTGTAGACAGGTCCCTCTACGAGCAGTACTTC.

V is TRBV7-9 and J is TRBJ2-1; the D gene is possibly TRBD2 (6 bases). The V gene lost 5 bases and the J gene lost 0 bases, with 14 bases spanning the gap. CDR1 and CDR2 (germline): SEHNR, FQNEAQ (reference sequence). The CDR3 is made up of 16 amino acids. DNA for the CDR3: TGTGCCAGCAGCCACGGGGCCGGGAGCTCCTACAATGAGCAGTTCTTC. Amino acids: CASSHGAGSSYNEQFF.

V and J are TRBV12-3 or TRBV12-4 and TRBJ2-3; D is ambiguous. The CDR3 contains 13 residues. The V and J ends lost 6 bases and 0 bases respectively, with 7 bases between them. The CDR3 protein is CASSSVSTDTQYF. CDR3 nucleotides: TGTGCCAGCAGCTCCGTGAGCACAGATACGCAGTATTTT.

V is TRBV12-3 or TRBV12-4 and J is TRBJ1-1; no firm D call. This CDR3 is 13 amino acids long. V gave up 3 bases and J gave up 0 bases, with 5 bases separating them. The CDR3 reads CASSFSMNTEAFF. CDR3 nucleotides: TGTGCCAGCAGTTTTAGCATGAACACTGAAGCTTTCTTT.